What follows are 23 T cell receptor beta chains derived from one specimen sequenced in a study of CD8+ T cells in alopecia areata. TCR sequencing used cDNA made by reverse transcription of extracted RNA. Profiling relied on immunoSEQ multiplex PCR, and the TCRdb table lists in-frame clones only, not all of them. This table has 14,000 or so clones, 58% appearing once. Sorting of the five patients' CD4+ cells gave CD25+CD127- cells as the output. Sequencing input: CD4+ Tregs sorted from blood. All receptors derive from a human donor with alopecia areata.

This clone appeared a few times. The chain uses TRBV7-2 and TRBJ2-1; TRBD2 might be the D (6 bases). Trimming cost V 6 bases and J 2 bases, with 14 bases left between them. The CDR3 has 15 amino acids. The germline V gene encodes CDR1 SGHTA and CDR2 FQGNSA. DNA of the CDR3: TGTGCCAGCAGTACGAGCGGGCATCCCTACAATGAGCAGTTCTTC. Translating it yields CASSTSGHPYNEQFF.

J is TRBJ2-3 and V is TRBV5-6; TRBD2 is a possible D gene (6 bases). Germline CDR1 and CDR2: SGHDT and YYEEEE. The CDR3 spans 16 residues. With 4 bases removed from V and 2 bases from J, the gap between germline ends came to 17 bases. Here the CDR3 DNA reads TGTGCCAGCAGCCTTCGATCGGGACTCAACACAGATACGCAGTATTTT. Its protein is CASSLRSGLNTDTQYF. The full variable domain, its missing parts supplied by reference TRBV5-6 and TRBJ2-3, is DAGVTQSPTHLIKTRGQQVTLRCSPKSGHDTVSWYQQALGQGPQFIFQYYEEEERQRGNFPDRFSGHQFPNYSSELNVNALLLGDSALYLCASSLRSGLNTDTQYFGPGTRLTVL.

This clone was seen a single time. V gene TRBV5-4 combines with J gene TRBJ1-1, with 7 bases identical to TRBD1. Germline V lookup: CDR1 SGHNT, CDR2 YYREEE (reference sequence). The CDR3 covers 19 residues. V gave up 2 bases and J gave up 0 bases; unmatched junction bases: 16. CDR3 DNA: TGTGCCAGCAGCTTACCAACATCATATCCCGGGACAGTGAACACTGAAGCTTTCTTT. Protein: CASSLPTSYPGTVNTEAFF.

J is TRBJ2-7 and V is TRBV5-1; D may be TRBD1 (5 bases). With 4 bases removed from V and 2 bases from J, the gap between germline ends came to 13 bases. Germline lookup yields CDR1 SGHRS and CDR2 YFSETQ. This CDR3 has 14 amino acids. The CDR3 region has the DNA TGCGCCAGCAGCCCGGACAAATCCCCCTACGAGCAGTACTTC. This gives the protein CASSPDKSPYEQYF. Full variable domain (remainder filled in from reference TRBV5-1 and TRBJ2-7): KAGVTQTPRYLIKTRGQQVTLSCSPISGHRSVSWYQQTPGQGLQFLFEYFSETQRNKGNFPGRFSGRQFSNSRSEMNVSTLELGDSALYLCASSPDKSPYEQYFGPGTRLTVT.

This clone was seen only a few times. The chain has TRBV20-1 and TRBJ2-1; D perhaps matches TRBD1 (5 bases). Germline CDR1 DFQATT, CDR2 SNEGSKA (reference sequence). The CDR3 covers 11 residues. The ends were cut back, 2 bases at V and 9 bases at J, with 8 bases in the middle. The CDR3 protein is CSARRTIEQFF. CDR3 sequence (DNA): TGCAGTGCTAGACGGACAATTGAGCAGTTCTTC.

CDR3 DNA: TGCAGCGTTGCGTATCTTGGCGGGGAGCTGTTTTTT. Its translation is CSVAYLGGELFF. The chain couples TRBV29-1 to TRBJ2-2; no clear D. Looked up from germline, CDR1 is SQVTM and CDR2 is ANQGSEA. V lost 4 bases, J lost 7 bases, and 10 bases lay in between. The CDR3 loop spans 12 amino acids.

This clone showed up just a few times. CDR3: CSASQETQYF. Written as DNA, the CDR3 is TGCAGTGCTAGCCAAGAGACCCAGTACTTC. The genes are TRBV20-1 and TRBJ2-5; D not resolved. Trimming pared 3 bases from V and 1 base from J, leaving 0 bases between. CDR1 and CDR2 (germline): DFQATT, SNEGSKA (reference sequence). The CDR3 has 10 residues.

The V gene is TRBV28, the J gene TRBJ2-4; TRBD2 aligns across 8 bases. V was clipped by 5 bases and J by 14 bases; unmatched bases: 8. There are 12 residues in the CDR3. The germline CDR1 and CDR2 sequences are MDHEN and SYDVKM. CDR3 residues: CASSPLAGEKYF. In DNA, the CDR3 is TGTGCCAGCAGTCCGCTAGCGGGTGAAAAGTACTTC.

This chain connects TRBV5-1 to TRBJ1-1, with D possibly TRBD1 on 5 matching bases. V was pared by 4 bases and J by 1 base, with 20 bases between. Germline CDR1 is SGHRS and CDR2 is YFSETQ. The CDR3 runs 17 residues. The chain's CDR3 is CASSVGGGFSSNTEAFF. CDR3 DNA sequence: TGCGCCAGCAGCGTTGGCGGGGGGTTTTCATCGAACACTGAAGCTTTCTTT.

This chain uses TRBV2 with TRBJ2-3; D unresolved. CDR3 length equals 15 residues. Per germline, CDR1 SNHLY and CDR2 FYNNEI. The V end lost 5 bases, the J end lost 0 bases, and 12 bases lay between the germline ends. The CDR3 DNA reads TGTGCCAGCAGTTTAGGTCAGCCAAGCACAGATACGCAGTATTTT. Its translation: CASSLGQPSTDTQYF. Full variable domain (rest looked up from reference TRBV2 and TRBJ2-3): EPEVTQTPSHQVTQMGQEVILRCVPISNHLYFYWYRQILGQKVEFLVSFYNNEISEKSEIFDDQFSVERPDGSNFTLKIRSTKLEDSAMYFCASSLGQPSTDTQYFGPGTRLTVL.

This chain connects TRBV19 to TRBJ1-2, with D perhaps matching TRBD1 (6 bases). This CDR3 has 17 amino acids. The germline gives CDR1 LNHDA, CDR2 SQIVND (reference sequence). Trimming shortened V by 6 bases and J by 3 bases, and 23 bases separated the two germline ends. CDR3: CASSNREGGKDYYGYTF. CDR3 in DNA: TGTGCCAGTAGCAACCGCGAGGGGGGGAAGGATTACTATGGCTACACCTTC.

The chain uses TRBV6-5 and TRBJ1-2; TRBD1 agrees at 10 bases. The CDR3 contains 16 residues. J was trimmed by 6 bases and V by 0 bases; bases with no gene match: 7. Germline CDR1 is MNHEY and CDR2 is SVGAGI. CDR3 DNA: TGTGCCAGCAGTTACTCGAAGGGGACAGGGGCCCATGGCTACACCTTC. It codes for CASSYSKGTGAHGYTF.

This sequence joins TRBV5-6 and TRBJ2-3; 9 bases map to TRBD1. Germline CDR1 and CDR2: SGHDT and YYEEEE. The trim removed 0 bases at V and 2 bases at J, leaving 1 base unmatched. This CDR3 spans 15 amino acids. The CDR3 bases are TGTGCCAGCAGCTTGGGACAGGGGGACACAGATACGCAGTATTTT. Translating gives CASSLGQGDTDTQYF.

This chain joins TRBV7-2 and TRBJ2-3; 13 positions agree with TRBD2. V gave up 3 bases and J gave up 2 bases; unmatched junction bases: 2. CDR3 length: 16 residues. Germline V gene data show CDR1 as SGHTA and CDR2 as FQGNSA. The CDR3 DNA follows: TGTGCCAGCAGCTTGACTAGCGGGAGGTTCACAGATACGCAGTATTTT. Its protein product is CASSLTSGRFTDTQYF.

This clone was detected a few times. V gene TRBV28 combines with J gene TRBJ2-7; unclear D gene. Per the germline V gene, CDR1 is MDHEN and CDR2 is SYDVKM. Trimming cost V 3 bases and J 1 base, with 7 bases left between them. The CDR3 has 13 residues. The CDR3 sequence is CASSLVRSYEQYF. The DNA for the CDR3 is TGTGCCAGCAGTTTGGTCCGGTCCTACGAGCAGTACTTC.

This clone ranks as medium-sized. The chain carries TRBV29-1 and TRBJ1-3, with D unresolved. Germline V CDR1 and CDR2: SQVTM, ANQGSEA. The CDR3 runs 11 residues. Trimming cost V 4 bases and J 4 bases, with 5 bases left between them. The CDR3 here is CSVGEGNTIYF. The CDR3 nucleotides read TGCAGCGTTGGGGAGGGAAACACCATATATTTT.

The table lists this clone with a few counts. The V gene is TRBV5-4, the J gene TRBJ2-7, with 7 bases aligning to TRBD1. CDR3 length: 14 residues. V shed 4 bases and J 2 bases; nucleotides not matched to a gene: 6. Germline values: CDR1 SGHNT, CDR2 YYREEE (reference sequence). CDR3 DNA sequence: TGTGCCAGCAGCACCGGGACAGTTCCCTACGAGCAGTACTTC. Protein: CASSTGTVPYEQYF.

CDR3 DNA: TGTGCCAGCAAGCCGGGCATAAAGGCGGGGTTCACAGATACGCAGTATTTT. It translates to CASKPGIKAGFTDTQYF. The J gene is TRBJ2-3, the V gene TRBV7-9; possible D gene TRBD2, 6 bases. From germline, CDR1 is SEHNR and CDR2 FQNEAQ (reference sequence). Trimming left V 7 bases short and J 2 bases short, with 22 bases between. The CDR3 runs to 17 residues. Using reference TRBV7-9 and TRBJ2-3 for the parts outside the CDR3, the full variable domain is DTGVSQNPRHKITKRGQNVTFRCDPISEHNRLYWYRQTLGQGPEFLTYFQNEAQLEKSRLLSDRFSAERPKGSFSTLEIQRTEQGDSAMYLCASKPGIKAGFTDTQYFGPGTRLTVL.

This clone showed up just a few times. At one end the junction does not follow the germline gene, possibly because of a read error. The V and J genes are TRBV28 and TRBJ2-4; TRBD2 aligns across 11 bases. CDR1 and CDR2 from the germline V gene are MDHEN and SYDVKM. There are 13 residues in the CDR3. DNA for the CDR3: TGTGCCAGCAGTTCCTCACTAGCGGGAGTCTTGGACTTC. Its translation: CASSSSLAGVLDF.

Worth noting for this clone: Germline and junction disagree at one end, which may indicate a read error. The same CDR3 arises from other DNA sequences in this sample as well. The chain is built from TRBV4-1 and TRBJ2-5; D is perhaps TRBD1 (5 bases). CDR1 is MGHRA, CDR2 YSYEKL, per germline. The CDR3 has 13 residues. This CDR3 reads CASSPTQGETQYF. The CDR3 coding sequence is TGTGCCAGCAGCCCGACCCAGGGAGAGACCCAGTACTTC.

This chain uses TRBV28 with TRBJ2-2; D may be TRBD2 (5 bases). Trimming stripped 6 bases from V and 7 bases from J, with 12 bases between. Germline V gives CDR1 MDHEN, CDR2 SYDVKM. The CDR3 runs 13 residues. The CDR3 nucleotides are TGTGCCAGCAGAACACGAGGGATCGGGGAGCTGTTTTTT. Its protein product is CASRTRGIGELFF.

Note on this clone: One end of the junction is discordant with germline, which a read error may explain. J is TRBJ1-4 and V is TRBV6-6; weak D call: TRBD1 (5 bases). From germline, CDR1 is MNHNY and CDR2 SVGAGI (reference sequence). The CDR3 contains 16 residues. CDR3 sequence reads: CASSYSYSGTSEKLFF. The CDR3, as DNA: TGTGCCAGCAGTTACTCCTACTCCGGGACTAGTGAAAAACTGTTTTTT.

This clone was counted a few times. The rearrangement joins TRBV25-1 to TRBJ2-1; TRBD2 is a possible D gene (6 bases). V lost 1 base and J lost 7, with 14 bases in between. This CDR3 has 15 residues. Germline V gives CDR1 MGHDK, CDR2 SYGVNS. The CDR3 spells CASSESRGKGNEQFF. CDR3 DNA: TGTGCCAGCAGTGAATCCCGGGGGAAGGGGAATGAGCAGTTCTTC.